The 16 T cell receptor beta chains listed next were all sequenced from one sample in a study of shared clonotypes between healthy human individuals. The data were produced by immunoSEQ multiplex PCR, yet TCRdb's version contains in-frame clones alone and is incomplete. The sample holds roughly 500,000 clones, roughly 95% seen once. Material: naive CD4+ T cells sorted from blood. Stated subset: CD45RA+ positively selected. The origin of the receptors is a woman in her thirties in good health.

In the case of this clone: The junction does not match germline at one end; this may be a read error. CDR3: CASSIQPQHF. The DNA for the CDR3 is TGTGCCAGCAGCATTCAGCCCCAGCATTTT. J is TRBJ1-5 and V is TRBV9, with D uncertain. CDR1 and CDR2 from the germline V gene are SGDLS and YYNGEE. The CDR3 is made up of 10 amino acids.

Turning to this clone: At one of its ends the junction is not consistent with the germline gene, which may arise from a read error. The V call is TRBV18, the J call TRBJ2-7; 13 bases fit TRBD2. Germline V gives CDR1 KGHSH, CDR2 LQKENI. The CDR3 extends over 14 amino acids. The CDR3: CASSPLAGGGEQYF. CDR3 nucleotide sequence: TGTGCCAGCTCCCCACTAGCGGGAGGGGGGGAGCAGTACTTC.

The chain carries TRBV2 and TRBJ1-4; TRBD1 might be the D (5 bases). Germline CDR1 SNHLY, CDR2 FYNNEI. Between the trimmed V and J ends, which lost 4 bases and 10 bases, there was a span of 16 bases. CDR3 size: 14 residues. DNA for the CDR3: TGTGCCAGCAGTGCGGGGGGGACGCCGGCAAAACTGTTTTTT. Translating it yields CASSAGGTPAKLFF.

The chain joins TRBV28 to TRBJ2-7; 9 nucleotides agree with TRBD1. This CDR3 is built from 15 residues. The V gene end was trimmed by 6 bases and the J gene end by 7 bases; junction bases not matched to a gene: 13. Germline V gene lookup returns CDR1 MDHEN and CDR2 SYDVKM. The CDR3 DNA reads TGTGCCAGCAGCCGGTCCGGGACAGGGTTGGCAGAGCAGTACTTC. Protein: CASSRSGTGLAEQYF. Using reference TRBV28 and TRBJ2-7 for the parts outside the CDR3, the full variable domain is DVKVTQSSRYLVKRTGEKVFLECVQDMDHENMFWYRQDPGLGLRLIYFSYDVKMKEKGDIPEGYSVSREKKERFSLILESASTNQTSMYLCASSRSGTGLAEQYFGPGTRLTVT.

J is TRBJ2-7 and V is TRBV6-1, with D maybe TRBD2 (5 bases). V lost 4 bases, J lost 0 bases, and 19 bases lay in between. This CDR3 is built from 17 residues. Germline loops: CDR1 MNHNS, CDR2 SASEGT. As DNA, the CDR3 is TGTGCCAGCAGTGGGGTACGGGATGGACGCTCCTCCTACGAGCAGTACTTC. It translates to CASSGVRDGRSSYEQYF.

The CDR3 DNA is TGCGCCAGCAGCCAAGGGCTGCGGGCGGGAGTTCGAGACGAGCAGTACTTC. Its protein is CASSQGLRAGVRDEQYF. The rearrangement uses TRBV4-1 and TRBJ2-7; 7 bases are shared with TRBD2. In germline, CDR1 is MGHRA, CDR2 YSYEKL. The CDR3 has 17 residues. Trimming at V came to 1 base and at J to 5 bases, leaving 14 bases not matched to a gene.

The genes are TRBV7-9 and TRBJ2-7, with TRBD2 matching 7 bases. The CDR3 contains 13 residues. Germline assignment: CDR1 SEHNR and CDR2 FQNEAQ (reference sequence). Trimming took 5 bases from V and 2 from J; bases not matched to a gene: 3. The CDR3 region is CASSTSDPYEQYF. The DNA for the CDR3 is TGTGCCAGCAGCACTAGCGACCCCTACGAGCAGTACTTC.

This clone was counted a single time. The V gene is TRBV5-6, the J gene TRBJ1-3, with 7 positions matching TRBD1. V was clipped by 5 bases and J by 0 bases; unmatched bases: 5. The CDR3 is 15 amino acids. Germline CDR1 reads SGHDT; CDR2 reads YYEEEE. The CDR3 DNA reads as TGTGCCAGCAGAGAAACAGGGGCCTCTGGAAACACCATATATTTT. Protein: CASRETGASGNTIYF.

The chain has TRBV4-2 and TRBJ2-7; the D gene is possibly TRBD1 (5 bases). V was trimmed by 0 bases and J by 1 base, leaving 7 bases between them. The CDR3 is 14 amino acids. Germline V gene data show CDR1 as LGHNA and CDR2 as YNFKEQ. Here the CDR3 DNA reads TGTGCCAGCAGCCAAGATAGGGGTTCCTACGAGCAGTACTTC. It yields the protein CASSQDRGSYEQYF.

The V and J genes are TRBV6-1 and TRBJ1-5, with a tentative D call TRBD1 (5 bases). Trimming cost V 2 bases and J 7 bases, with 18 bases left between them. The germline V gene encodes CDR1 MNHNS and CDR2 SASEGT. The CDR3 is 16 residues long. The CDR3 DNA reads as TGTGCCAGCAGTGAATTTAAAGTAAGGGGCGGCCAGCCCCAGCATTTT. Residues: CASSEFKVRGGQPQHF.

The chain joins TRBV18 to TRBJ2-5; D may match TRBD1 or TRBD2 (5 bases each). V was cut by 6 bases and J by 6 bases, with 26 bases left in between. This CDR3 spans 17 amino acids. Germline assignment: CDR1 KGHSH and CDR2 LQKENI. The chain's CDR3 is CASSSPPLRDDSQTQYF. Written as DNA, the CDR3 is TGTGCCAGCTCGTCCCCACCCTTACGGGACGATTCTCAGACCCAGTACTTC.

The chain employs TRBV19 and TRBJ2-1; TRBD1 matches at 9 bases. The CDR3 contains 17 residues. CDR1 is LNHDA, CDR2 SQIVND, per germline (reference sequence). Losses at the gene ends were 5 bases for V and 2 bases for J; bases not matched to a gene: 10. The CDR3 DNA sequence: TGTGCCAGTAGTTCGGGACAGGGAACCATAACCTACAATGAGCAGTTCTTC. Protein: CASSSGQGTITYNEQFF.

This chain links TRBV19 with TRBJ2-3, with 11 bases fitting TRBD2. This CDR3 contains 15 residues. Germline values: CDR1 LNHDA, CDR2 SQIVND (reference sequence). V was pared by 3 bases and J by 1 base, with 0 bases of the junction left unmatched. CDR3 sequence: CASSMGLAGTDTQYF. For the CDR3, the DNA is TGTGCCAGTAGTATGGGACTAGCGGGCACAGATACGCAGTATTTT.

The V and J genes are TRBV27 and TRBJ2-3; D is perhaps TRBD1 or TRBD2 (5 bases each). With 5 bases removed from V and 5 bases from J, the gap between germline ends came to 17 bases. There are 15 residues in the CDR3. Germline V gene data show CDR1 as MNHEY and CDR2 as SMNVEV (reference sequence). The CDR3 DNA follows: TGTGCCAGCAGTAAATATCTGGGGGTGGTAGATACGCAGTATTTT. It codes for CASSKYLGVVDTQYF.

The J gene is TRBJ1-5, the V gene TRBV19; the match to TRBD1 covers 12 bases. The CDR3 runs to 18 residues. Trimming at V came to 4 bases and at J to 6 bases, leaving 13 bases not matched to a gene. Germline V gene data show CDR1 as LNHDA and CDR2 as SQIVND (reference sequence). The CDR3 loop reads CASSRRPAGTGGSQPQHF. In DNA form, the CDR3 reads TGTGCCAGTAGTAGGAGACCAGCCGGGACAGGGGGCTCTCAGCCCCAGCATTTT.

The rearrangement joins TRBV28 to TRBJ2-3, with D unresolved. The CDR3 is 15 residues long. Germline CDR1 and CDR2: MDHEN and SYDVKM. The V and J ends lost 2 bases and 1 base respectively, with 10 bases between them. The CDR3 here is CASSLSQRGTDTQYF. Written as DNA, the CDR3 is TGTGCCAGCAGTTTAAGTCAGCGAGGCACAGATACGCAGTATTTT.